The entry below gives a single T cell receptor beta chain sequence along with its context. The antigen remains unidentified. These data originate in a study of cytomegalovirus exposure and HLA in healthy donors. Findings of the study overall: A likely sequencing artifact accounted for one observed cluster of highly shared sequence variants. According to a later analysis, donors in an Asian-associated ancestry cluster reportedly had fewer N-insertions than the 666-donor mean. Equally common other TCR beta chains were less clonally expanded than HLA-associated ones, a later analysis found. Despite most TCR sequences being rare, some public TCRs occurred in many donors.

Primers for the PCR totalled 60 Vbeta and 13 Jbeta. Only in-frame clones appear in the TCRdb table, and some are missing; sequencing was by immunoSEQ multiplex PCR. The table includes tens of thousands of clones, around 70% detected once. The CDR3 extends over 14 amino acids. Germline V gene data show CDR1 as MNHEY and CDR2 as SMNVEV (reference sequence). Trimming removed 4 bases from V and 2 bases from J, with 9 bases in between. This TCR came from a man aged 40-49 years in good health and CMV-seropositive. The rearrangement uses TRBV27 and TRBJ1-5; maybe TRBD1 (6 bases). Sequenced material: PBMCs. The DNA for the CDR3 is TGTGCCAGCAGTTCGACAGGCGGCAATCAGCCCCAGCATTTT. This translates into CASSSTGGNQPQHF.